This entry features one T cell receptor (beta chain) sequence. As yet, its antigen is unknown. The CDR3 runs to 15 residues. V shed 1 base, J shed 2 bases, and the junction held 3 bases outside the gene matches. Looked up from germline, CDR1 is SGHTA and CDR2 is FQGNSA. The entry originates in a study of beta chain features in type 1 diabetes. Purity above 95% was achieved in all sorted populations. The study, taken as a whole, reports: Although PCR might favor shorter templates, it would do so equally in patients and controls. Fewer insertions but more deletions were seen at VDJ junctions in type 1 diabetes patients. Shorter TCRB CDR3s, moderately but significantly so, marked every one of the four CD4+ subsets in Type 1 diabetes patients. Sequencing from cDNA could over-represent high-TCR-expressing cells.

As every portion of the isolated RNA was reverse transcribed, the sequencing read expressed TCRB transcripts. TCRdb keeps only in-frame clones here, not all; method: immunoSEQ multiplex PCR. The table records fewer than 200,000 clones, 10% of them present only once. The sample comprised central memory CD4+ T cells from blood. This TCR derives from a man between 25 and 39 years old with type 1 diabetes. This chain links TRBV7-2 with TRBJ2-3, with TRBD2 identical over 7 bases. The CDR3 loop reads CASSLDGGTTDTQYF. The CDR3 coding sequence is TGTGCCAGCAGCTTAGACGGGGGGACCACAGATACGCAGTATTTT.